This passage covers 7 T cell receptor beta chains from one sample sequenced in a study of cytotoxic CD8 clonotypes in ibrutinib-treated CLL. Sequencing used immunoSEQ multiplex PCR; TCRdb keeps in-frame clones, though not all of them. This sample has about 150,000 clones, with about 76% found just once. Here the sequenced sample was PBMCs, taken after 24 months of ibrutinib treatment. The receptors derive from a human donor with chronic lymphocytic leukemia.

This rearrangement joins TRBV18 to TRBJ1-1, with D perhaps matching TRBD1 (6 bases). The CDR3 loop spans 12 amino acids. Germline V gives CDR1 KGHSH, CDR2 LQKENI. Trimming removed 3 bases from V and 6 bases from J, with 8 bases in between. The CDR3: CASSPAGAEAFF. Written as DNA, the CDR3 is TGTGCCAGCTCACCCGCAGGGGCTGAAGCTTTCTTT.

By sample fraction, this clone is medium-sized (0.01 to 0.1%). This chain uses TRBV9 with TRBJ2-1, with 8 bases fitting TRBD2. In germline, CDR1 is SGDLS, CDR2 YYNGEE. The CDR3 loop spans 19 amino acids. V lost 0 bases to trimming and J lost 0 bases; unmatched junction nucleotides: 11. CDR3 protein: CASSVVPAGEHHSYNEQFF. The DNA of the CDR3 is TGTGCCAGCAGCGTAGTTCCAGCGGGGGAACACCACTCCTACAATGAGCAGTTCTTC.

This sequence joins TRBV7-8 and TRBJ1-1, with D possibly matching TRBD1 (5 bases). There are 14 residues in the CDR3. Trimming pared 0 bases from V and 4 bases from J, leaving 9 bases between. Germline CDR1 SGHVS, CDR2 FQNEAQ. CDR3 DNA: TGTGCCAGCAGCTTAGCTGCGGGGGGCACTGAAGCTTTCTTT. It translates to CASSLAAGGTEAFF.

The chain uses TRBV6-6 and TRBJ2-3, with D perhaps matching TRBD1 or TRBD2 (6 bases each). V lost 10 bases and J 4 bases, leaving 12 bases between the germline ends. The CDR3 sequence is 12 residues long. Germline V CDR1 and CDR2: MNHNY, SVGAGI (reference sequence). CDR3 coding DNA: TGTGCCACCGCGGAGGGGGCAGATACGCAGTATTTT. Protein sequence: CATAEGADTQYF.

By frequency in the sample, this clone is medium-sized. J is TRBJ1-1 and V is TRBV2, with 7 positions matching TRBD1. CDR1 SNHLY and CDR2 FYNNEI come from the germline V gene. The junction had 5 bases not matched to a gene; V was cut back by 6 bases and J by 1 base. The CDR3 runs 14 residues. The CDR3 loop is CASSEQGRNTEAFF. The CDR3 DNA follows: TGTGCCAGCAGCGAACAGGGGAGGAACACTGAAGCTTTCTTT. Complete variable domain (other parts from reference TRBV2 and TRBJ1-1): EPEVTQTPSHQVTQMGQEVILRCVPISNHLYFYWYRQILGQKVEFLVSFYNNEISEKSEIFDDQFSVERPDGSNFTLKIRSTKLEDSAMYFCASSEQGRNTEAFFGQGTRLTVV.

J is TRBJ1-4 and V is TRBV30, with D perhaps TRBD1 (5 bases). Trimming pared 4 bases from V and 8 bases from J, leaving 17 bases between. Germline V gene data show CDR1 as GTSNPN and CDR2 as SVGIG (reference sequence). This CDR3 has 14 amino acids. This CDR3 reads CAWNAGTPAEKLFF. CDR3 DNA sequence: TGTGCCTGGAACGCCGGGACTCCGGCCGAAAAACTGTTTTTT.

This clone was picked up many times. The rearrangement joins TRBV15 to TRBJ1-1; D perhaps matches TRBD1 (5 bases). This CDR3 is 15 amino acids long. CDR1 is LNHNV and CDR2 is YYDKDF in the germline V gene (reference sequence). V was pared by 3 bases and J by 2 bases, with 13 bases between. DNA of the CDR3: TGTGCCACCAGCAGCCCGGGACGGAACAACACTGAAGCTTTCTTT. This translates into CATSSPGRNNTEAFF.